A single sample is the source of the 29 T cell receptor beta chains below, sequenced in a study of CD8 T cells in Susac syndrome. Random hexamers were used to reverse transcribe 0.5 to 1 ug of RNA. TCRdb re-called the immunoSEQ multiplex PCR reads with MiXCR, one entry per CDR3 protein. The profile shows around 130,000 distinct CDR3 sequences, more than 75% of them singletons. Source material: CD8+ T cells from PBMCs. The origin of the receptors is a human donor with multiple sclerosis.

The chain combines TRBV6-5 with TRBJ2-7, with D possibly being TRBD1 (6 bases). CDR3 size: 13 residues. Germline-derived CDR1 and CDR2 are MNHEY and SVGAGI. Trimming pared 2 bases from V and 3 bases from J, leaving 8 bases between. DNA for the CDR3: TGTGCCAGCAGTTACAACAGGGACTACGAGCAGTACTTC. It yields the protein CASSYNRDYEQYF.

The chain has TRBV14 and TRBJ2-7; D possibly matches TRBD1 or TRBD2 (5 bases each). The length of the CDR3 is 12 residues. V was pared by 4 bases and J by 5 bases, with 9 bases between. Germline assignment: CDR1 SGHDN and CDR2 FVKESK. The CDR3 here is CASSPSGHEQYF. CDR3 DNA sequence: TGTGCCAGCAGCCCCTCGGGGCACGAGCAGTACTTC.

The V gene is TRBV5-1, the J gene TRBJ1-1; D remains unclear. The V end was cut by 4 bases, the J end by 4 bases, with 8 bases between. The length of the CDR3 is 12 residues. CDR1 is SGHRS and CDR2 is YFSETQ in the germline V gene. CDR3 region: CASSRPGTEAFF. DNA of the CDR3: TGCGCCAGCAGCCGGCCGGGCACTGAAGCTTTCTTT. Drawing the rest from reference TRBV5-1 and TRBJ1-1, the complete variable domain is KAGVTQTPRYLIKTRGQQVTLSCSPISGHRSVSWYQQTPGQGLQFLFEYFSETQRNKGNFPGRFSGRQFSNSRSEMNVSTLELGDSALYLCASSRPGTEAFFGQGTRLTVV.

The CDR3 region has the DNA TGCAGCGTCGGGGGGACAGTCGGCTCCACAGATACGCAGTATTTT. Translation gives CSVGGTVGSTDTQYF. The genes are TRBV29-1 and TRBJ2-3; D possibly matches TRBD1 or TRBD2 (7 bases each). Germline V lookup: CDR1 SQVTM, CDR2 ANQGSEA. V was pared by 6 bases and J by 2 bases, with 18 bases between. The CDR3 has 15 residues.

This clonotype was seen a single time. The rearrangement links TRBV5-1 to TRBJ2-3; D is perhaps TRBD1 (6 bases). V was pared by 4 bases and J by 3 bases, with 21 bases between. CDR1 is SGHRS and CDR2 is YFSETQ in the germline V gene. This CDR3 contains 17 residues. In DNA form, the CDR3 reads TGCGCCAGCAGCCCGGACAGCCGGTCCAGATTGACAGATACGCAGTATTTT. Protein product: CASSPDSRSRLTDTQYF.

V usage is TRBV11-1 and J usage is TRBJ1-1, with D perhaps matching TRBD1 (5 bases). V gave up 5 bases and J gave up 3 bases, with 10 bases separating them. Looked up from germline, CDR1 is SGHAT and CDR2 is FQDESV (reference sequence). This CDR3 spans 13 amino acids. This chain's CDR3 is CASSPWGDTEAFF. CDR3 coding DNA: TGTGCCAGCAGCCCTTGGGGGGACACTGAAGCTTTCTTT.

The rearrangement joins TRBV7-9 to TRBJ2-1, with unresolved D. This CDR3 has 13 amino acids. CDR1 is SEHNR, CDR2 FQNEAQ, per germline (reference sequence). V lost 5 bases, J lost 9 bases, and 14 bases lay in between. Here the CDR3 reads CASSPTVLVEQFF. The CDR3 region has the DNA TGTGCCAGCAGCCCGACCGTCCTTGTTGAGCAGTTCTTC.

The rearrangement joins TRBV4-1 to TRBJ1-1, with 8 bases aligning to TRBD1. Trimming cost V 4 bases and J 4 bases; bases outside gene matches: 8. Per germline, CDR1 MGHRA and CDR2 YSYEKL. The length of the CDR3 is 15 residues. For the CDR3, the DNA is TGCGCCAGCAGCCCGACGGACAGGGCGGGCACTGAAGCTTTCTTT. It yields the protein CASSPTDRAGTEAFF.

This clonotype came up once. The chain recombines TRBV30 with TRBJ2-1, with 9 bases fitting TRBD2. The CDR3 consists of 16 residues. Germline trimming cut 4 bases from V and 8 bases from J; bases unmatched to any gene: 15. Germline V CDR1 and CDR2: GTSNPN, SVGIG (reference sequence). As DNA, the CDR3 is TGTGCCTGGACTGAGCGACTTAGCGGGAGTTACGATGAGCAGTTCTTC. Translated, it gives CAWTERLSGSYDEQFF.

CDR3 amino acids: CSARDNGGSGNTIYF. The CDR3 coding sequence is TGCAGTGCTAGAGATAACGGGGGCTCTGGAAACACCATATATTTT. The chain carries TRBV20-1 and TRBJ1-3; D may be TRBD1 (5 bases). V was trimmed by 0 bases and J by 0 bases, leaving 9 bases between them. The CDR3 runs 15 residues. Germline V gene data show CDR1 as DFQATT and CDR2 as SNEGSKA (reference sequence).

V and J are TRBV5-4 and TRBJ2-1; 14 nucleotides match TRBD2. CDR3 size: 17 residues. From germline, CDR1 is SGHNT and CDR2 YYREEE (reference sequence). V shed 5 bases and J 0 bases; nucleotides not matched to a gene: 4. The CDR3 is CASRGLAGASSYNEQFF. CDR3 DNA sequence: TGTGCCAGCAGGGGACTAGCGGGAGCTAGCTCCTACAATGAGCAGTTCTTC.

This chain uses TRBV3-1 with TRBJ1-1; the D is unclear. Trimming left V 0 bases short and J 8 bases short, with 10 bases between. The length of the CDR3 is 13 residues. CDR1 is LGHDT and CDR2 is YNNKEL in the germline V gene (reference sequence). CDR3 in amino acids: CASSQESRGEAFF. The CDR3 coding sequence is TGTGCCAGCAGCCAAGAAAGTAGAGGCGAAGCTTTCTTT.

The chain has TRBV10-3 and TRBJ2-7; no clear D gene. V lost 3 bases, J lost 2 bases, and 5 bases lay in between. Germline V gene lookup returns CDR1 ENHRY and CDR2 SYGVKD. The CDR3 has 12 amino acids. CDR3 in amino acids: CAISDAPYEQYF. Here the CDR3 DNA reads TGTGCCATCAGTGACGCCCCCTACGAGCAGTACTTC.

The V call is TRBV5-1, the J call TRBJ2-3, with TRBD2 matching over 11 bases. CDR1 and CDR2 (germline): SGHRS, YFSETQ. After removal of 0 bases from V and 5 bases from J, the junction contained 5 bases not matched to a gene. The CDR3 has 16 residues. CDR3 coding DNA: TGCGCCAGCAGCTTGGAACTAGCGGGAGAGAAAGATACGCAGTATTTT. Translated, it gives CASSLELAGEKDTQYF.

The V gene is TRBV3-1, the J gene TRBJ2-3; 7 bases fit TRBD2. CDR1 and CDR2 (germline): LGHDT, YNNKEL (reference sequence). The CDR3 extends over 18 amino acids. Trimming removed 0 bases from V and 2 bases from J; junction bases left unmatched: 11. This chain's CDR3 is CASSQDHSSGLFTDTQYF. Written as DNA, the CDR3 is TGTGCCAGCAGCCAAGACCACTCTAGCGGACTATTCACAGATACGCAGTATTTT.

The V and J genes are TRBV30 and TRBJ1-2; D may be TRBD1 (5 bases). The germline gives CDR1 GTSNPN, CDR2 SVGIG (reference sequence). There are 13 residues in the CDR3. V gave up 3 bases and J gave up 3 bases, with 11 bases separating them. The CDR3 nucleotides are TGTGCCTGGAGAGCGACAGTTTACTATGGCTACACCTTC. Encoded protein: CAWRATVYYGYTF.

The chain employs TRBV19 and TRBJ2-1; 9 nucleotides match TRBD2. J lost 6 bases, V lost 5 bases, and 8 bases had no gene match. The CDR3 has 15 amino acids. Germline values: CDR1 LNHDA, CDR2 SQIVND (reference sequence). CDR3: CASSLMAGGINEQFF. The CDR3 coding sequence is TGTGCCAGTAGTCTCATGGCGGGGGGGATCAATGAGCAGTTCTTC.

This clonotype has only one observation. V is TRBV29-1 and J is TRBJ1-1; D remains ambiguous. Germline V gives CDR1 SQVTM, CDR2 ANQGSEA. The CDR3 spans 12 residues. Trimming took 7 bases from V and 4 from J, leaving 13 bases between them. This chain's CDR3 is CSAPSTLTEAFF. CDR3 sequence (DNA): TGCAGCGCCCCGTCGACGCTCACTGAAGCTTTCTTT.

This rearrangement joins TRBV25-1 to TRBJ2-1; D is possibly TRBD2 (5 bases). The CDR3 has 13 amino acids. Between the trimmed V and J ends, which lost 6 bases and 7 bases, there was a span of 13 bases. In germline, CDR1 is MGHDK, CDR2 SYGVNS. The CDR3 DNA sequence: TGTGCCAGCAGCCCGACTACTATGAATGAGCAGTTCTTC. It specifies CASSPTTMNEQFF.

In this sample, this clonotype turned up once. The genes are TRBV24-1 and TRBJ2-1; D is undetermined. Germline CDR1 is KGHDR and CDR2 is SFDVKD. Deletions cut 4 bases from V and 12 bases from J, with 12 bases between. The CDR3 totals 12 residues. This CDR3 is CATSDPERPQFF. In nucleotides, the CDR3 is TGTGCCACCAGTGACCCCGAACGCCCGCAGTTCTTC.

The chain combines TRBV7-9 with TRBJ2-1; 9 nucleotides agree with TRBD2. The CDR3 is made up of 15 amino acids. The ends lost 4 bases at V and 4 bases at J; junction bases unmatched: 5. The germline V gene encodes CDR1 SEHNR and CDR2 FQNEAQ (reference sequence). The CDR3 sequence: CASSSREGEYNEQFF. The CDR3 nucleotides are TGTGCCAGCAGCTCGCGGGAGGGTGAATACAATGAGCAGTTCTTC.

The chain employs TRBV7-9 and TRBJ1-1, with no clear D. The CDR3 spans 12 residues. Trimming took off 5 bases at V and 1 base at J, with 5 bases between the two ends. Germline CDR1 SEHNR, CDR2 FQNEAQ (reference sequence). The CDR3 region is CASSVQNTEAFF. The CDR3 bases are TGTGCCAGCAGCGTCCAGAACACTGAAGCTTTCTTT.

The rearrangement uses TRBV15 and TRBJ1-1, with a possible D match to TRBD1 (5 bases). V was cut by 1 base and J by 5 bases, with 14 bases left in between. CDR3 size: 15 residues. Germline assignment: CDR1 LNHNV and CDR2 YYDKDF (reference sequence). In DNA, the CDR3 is TGTGCCACCAGCAGAGCCGGGACGGCCGGGACTGAAGCTTTCTTT. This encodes CATSRAGTAGTEAFF. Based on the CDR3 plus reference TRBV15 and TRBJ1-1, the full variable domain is DAMVIQNPRYQVTQFGKPVTLSCSQTLNHNVMYWYQQKSSQAPKLLFHYYDKDFNNEADTPDNFQSRRPNTSFCFLDIRSPGLGDTAMYLCATSRAGTAGTEAFFGQGTRLTVV.

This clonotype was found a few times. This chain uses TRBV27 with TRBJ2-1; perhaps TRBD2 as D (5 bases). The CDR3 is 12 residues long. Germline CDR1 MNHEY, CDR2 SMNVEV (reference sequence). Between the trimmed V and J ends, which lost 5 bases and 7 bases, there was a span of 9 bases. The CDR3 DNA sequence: TGTGCCAGCAGTCCATCGGGGAATGAGCAGTTCTTC. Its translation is CASSPSGNEQFF.

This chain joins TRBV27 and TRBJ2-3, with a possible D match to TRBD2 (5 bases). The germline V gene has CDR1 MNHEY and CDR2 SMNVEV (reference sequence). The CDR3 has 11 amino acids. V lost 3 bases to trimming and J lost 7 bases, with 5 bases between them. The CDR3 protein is CASSFGNTQYF. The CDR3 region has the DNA TGTGCCAGCAGTTTCGGGAATACGCAGTATTTT.

CDR3 nucleotides: TGTGCCAGCAGCCACGGCAACACCGGGGAGCTGTTTTTT. Amino acid sequence: CASSHGNTGELFF. The chain has TRBV3-1 and TRBJ2-2, with D unresolved. The CDR3 length is 13 residues. CDR1 and CDR2 from the germline V gene are LGHDT and YNNKEL (reference sequence). V was cut by 3 bases and J by 2 bases, with 4 bases left in between. The full variable domain, completed using reference TRBV3-1 and TRBJ2-2, is DTAVSQTPKYLVTQMGNDKSIKCEQNLGHDTMYWYKQDSKKFLKIMFSYNNKELIINETVPNRFSPKSPDKAHLNLHINSLELGDSAVYFCASSHGNTGELFFGEGSRLTVL.

CDR3 amino acids: CASSVTSDTQYF. The CDR3 bases are TGTGCCAGCAGCGTGACTTCAGATACGCAGTATTTT. J is TRBJ2-3 and V is TRBV9; D remains ambiguous. V was shortened by 2 bases and J by 4 bases, with 5 bases between the two germline ends. The CDR3 length is 12 residues. CDR1 is SGDLS, CDR2 YYNGEE, per germline.

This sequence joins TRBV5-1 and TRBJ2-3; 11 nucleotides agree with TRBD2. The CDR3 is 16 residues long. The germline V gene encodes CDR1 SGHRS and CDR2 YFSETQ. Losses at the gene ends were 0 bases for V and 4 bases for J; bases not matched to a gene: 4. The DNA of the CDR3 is TGCGCCAGCAGCTTGGCACTAGCGGGAGTTCCAGATACGCAGTATTTT. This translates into CASSLALAGVPDTQYF.

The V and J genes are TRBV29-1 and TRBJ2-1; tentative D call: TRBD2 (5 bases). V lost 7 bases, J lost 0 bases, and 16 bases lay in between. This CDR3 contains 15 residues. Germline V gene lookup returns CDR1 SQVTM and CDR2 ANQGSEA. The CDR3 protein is CSAEGNMGSYNEQFF. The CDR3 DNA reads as TGCAGCGCCGAGGGCAATATGGGCTCCTACAATGAGCAGTTCTTC.